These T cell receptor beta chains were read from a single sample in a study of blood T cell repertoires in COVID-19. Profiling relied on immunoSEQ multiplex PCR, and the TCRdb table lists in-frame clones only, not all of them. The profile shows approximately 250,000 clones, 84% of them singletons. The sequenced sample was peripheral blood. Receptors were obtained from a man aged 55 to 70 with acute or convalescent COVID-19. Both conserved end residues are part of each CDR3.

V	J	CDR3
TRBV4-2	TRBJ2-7	CASSQVFSRGGYEQYF
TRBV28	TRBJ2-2	CASSWTTRTGELFF
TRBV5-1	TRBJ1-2	CASSSGQGPSNYGYTF
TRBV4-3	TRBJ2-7	CASSRVGTSGRYEQYF
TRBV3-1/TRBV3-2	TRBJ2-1	CASSQGAQGWLLEQFF
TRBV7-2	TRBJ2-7	CASSPMRALAYEQYF
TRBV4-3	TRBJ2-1	CASSVGRAYNEQFF
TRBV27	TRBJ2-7	CASRPLGVNEQYF
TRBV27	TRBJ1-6	CASTPTGVTPLHF
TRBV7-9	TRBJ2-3	CASSETSTSTDTQYF
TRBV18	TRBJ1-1	CASSPPNRGRETEAFF
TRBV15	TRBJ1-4	CATSRRAATNEKLFF
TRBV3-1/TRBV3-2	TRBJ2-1	CASSRDYNYNEQFF
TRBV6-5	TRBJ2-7	CASSSQRTGTYEQYF
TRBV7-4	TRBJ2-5	CASSLGRPREETQYF
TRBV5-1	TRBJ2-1	CASSLRTSGEYNEQFF
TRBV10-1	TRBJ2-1	CASSVRQGSGGSYNEQFF
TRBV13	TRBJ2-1	CASSLTPPGGNEQFF
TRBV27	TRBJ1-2	CASSFYGTGGDNYGYTF
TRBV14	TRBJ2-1	CASSQWTSGLSSYNEQFF
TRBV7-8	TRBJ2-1	CASSLAWASGSIDEQFF
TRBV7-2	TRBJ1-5	CASSLVRQPQHF
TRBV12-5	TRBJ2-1	CASGFDRGTGLLGEQFF
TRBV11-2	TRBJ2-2	CASSLVFRTRGELFF
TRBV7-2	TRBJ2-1	CASTPGRGNNEQFF
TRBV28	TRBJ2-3	CASSSPSTSGLTDTQYF
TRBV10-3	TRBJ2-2	CAIRRTGVDPGELFF
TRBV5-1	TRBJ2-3	CASKPGRLDESTDTQYF
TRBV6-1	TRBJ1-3	CASSERGSSGNTIYF
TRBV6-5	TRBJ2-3	CASSYRGGADTQYF
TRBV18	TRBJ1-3	CASSPGTGPRRNTIYF
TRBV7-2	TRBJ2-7	CASSFPRGGDYEQYF
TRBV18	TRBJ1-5	CASSTGLGNQPQHF
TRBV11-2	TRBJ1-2	CASSLDSVGQVVYGYTF
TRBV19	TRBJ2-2	CASSTDRGGTTNTGELFF
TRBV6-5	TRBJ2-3	CASSYMGQGADTQYF
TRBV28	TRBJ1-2	CATAKGQGAYGYTF
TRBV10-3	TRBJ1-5	CAISGGTGSNQPQHF
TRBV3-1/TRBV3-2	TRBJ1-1	CASSQLPGSVAEAFF
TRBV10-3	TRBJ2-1	CAGGTSGYNEQFF
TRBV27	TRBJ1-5	CASSQGSHQPQHF
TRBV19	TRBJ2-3	CASSINLAGGTDTQYF
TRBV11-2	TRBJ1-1	CASSFGAGGTEAFF
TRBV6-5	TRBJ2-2	CASKGGAETGELFF
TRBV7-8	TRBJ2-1	CALAGGLAGGPFYNEQFF
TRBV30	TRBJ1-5	CAWSVLQGDQPQHF
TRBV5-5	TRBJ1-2	CASSTQGDYGYTF
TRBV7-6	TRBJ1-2	CASSLDTSTGFNYGYTF
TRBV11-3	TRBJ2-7	CASSSWDSYEQYF
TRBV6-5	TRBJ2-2	CASSYDEVLTGELFF
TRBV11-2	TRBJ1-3	CASSLWAGASGNTIYF
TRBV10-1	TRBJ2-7	CASSESATGNEQYF
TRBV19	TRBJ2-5	CASSIEGGDQETQYF